Each of the 21 T cell receptor beta chains below was sequenced from the same sample in a study of T cell repertoires in cytomegalovirus infection. These TCRs' antigens remain unknown. From the reads, TCRdb called clonotypes with MiXCR, one entry per CDR3 protein. The repertoire has about 900,000 distinct CDR3 sequences, roughly 30% of them found once; the top ten carry over 10%. The starting material was cultured CD8+ T cells from PBMCs, obtained from culture after CMV antigen stimulation. Receptor source: a human donor in good health (CMV status not recorded). Some clones in this sample may be carry-over from other donors' samples.

This clonotype has a count of ten or more. The chain links TRBV12-3 or TRBV12-4 to TRBJ1-5; D remains unclear. The V gene lost 4 bases and the J gene lost 5 bases, with 6 bases spanning the gap. The CDR3 is 12 amino acids. The DNA for the CDR3 is TGTGCCAGCAGTTCCCAAGATCAGCCCCAGCATTTT. Its protein is CASSSQDQPQHF.

V usage is TRBV6-1 and J usage is TRBJ2-2; perhaps TRBD1 as D (5 bases). From germline, CDR1 is MNHNS and CDR2 SASEGT. The length of the CDR3 is 16 residues. Deletions cut 5 bases from V and 7 bases from J, with 20 bases between. The CDR3 region is CASSPEDTLVGGELFF. CDR3 bases: TGTGCCAGCAGTCCTGAGGACACCCTCGTCGGCGGGGAGCTGTTTTTT.

The chain employs TRBV2 and TRBJ2-1; D is unclear. V lost 6 bases and J lost 9, with 12 bases in between. From germline, CDR1 is SNHLY and CDR2 FYNNEI. The CDR3 is 12 amino acids. As DNA, the CDR3 is TGTGCCAGCAGGGACCCCAGCCTTGAGCAGTTCTTC. Translated, it gives CASRDPSLEQFF.

The CDR3 sequence: CASSPGTLLPQETQYF. The CDR3 DNA follows: TGTGCCAGCAGCCCAGGGACTCTCCTTCCCCAAGAGACCCAGTACTTC. The genes are TRBV11-2 and TRBJ2-5, with D possibly being TRBD2 (6 bases). The germline V gene encodes CDR1 SGHAT and CDR2 FQNNGV. The CDR3 contains 16 residues. Trimming took off 5 bases at V and 1 base at J, with 17 bases between the two ends.

CDR3 region: CASSKYGLETQYF. In DNA, the CDR3 is TGTGCCAGCAGCAAGTACGGATTAGAGACCCAGTACTTC. The genes are TRBV6-5 and TRBJ2-5; D unresolved. From germline, CDR1 is MNHEY and CDR2 SVGAGI. Trimming left V 6 bases short and J 4 bases short, with 12 bases between. The CDR3 runs to 13 residues.

This clonotype has a handful of counts. The rearrangement links TRBV19 to TRBJ1-6; no clear D. CDR3 length: 15 amino acids. V was cut by 2 bases and J by 7 bases, with 12 bases left in between. The germline V gene encodes CDR1 LNHDA and CDR2 SQIVND (reference sequence). The CDR3 loop is CASSITGVGNSPLHF. The CDR3 DNA sequence: TGTGCCAGTAGTATAACCGGGGTCGGGAATTCACCCCTCCACTTT.

This clonotype was counted a few times. V gene TRBV7-6 combines with J gene TRBJ1-1; D is unresolved. V lost 4 bases to trimming and J lost 4 bases, with 10 bases between them. This CDR3 has 13 residues. The germline CDR1 and CDR2 sequences are SGHVS and FNYEAQ. CDR3 in amino acids: CASSSSWSTEAFF. Written as DNA, the CDR3 is TGTGCCAGCAGCTCCTCCTGGAGCACTGAAGCTTTCTTT.

This clonotype appeared a few times. The V gene is TRBV29-1, the J gene TRBJ2-5; D is unclear. Looked up from germline, CDR1 is SQVTM and CDR2 is ANQGSEA. The CDR3 runs to 12 residues. With 1 base removed from V and 1 base from J, the gap between germline ends came to 4 bases. DNA of the CDR3: TGCAGCGTTGAAGGCCTCCAAGAGACCCAGTACTTC. Residues: CSVEGLQETQYF.

This clonotype was observed a handful of times. This chain links TRBV9 with TRBJ2-3; the D gene is possibly TRBD2 (5 bases). Trimming removed 1 base at V and 0 bases at J, with 12 bases between. CDR1 is SGDLS and CDR2 is YYNGEE in the germline V gene. The CDR3 is made up of 16 amino acids. CDR3 protein: CASSVSSRVSTDTQYF. CDR3 DNA: TGTGCCAGCAGCGTAAGTTCGCGGGTTAGCACAGATACGCAGTATTTT.

This clonotype has more than one count but fewer than ten. The V gene is TRBV20-1, the J gene TRBJ1-6; the D gene is possibly TRBD1 (5 bases). With 4 bases removed from V and 7 bases from J, the gap between germline ends came to 8 bases. The CDR3 sequence is 12 residues long. From germline, CDR1 is DFQATT and CDR2 SNEGSKA (reference sequence). Here the CDR3 reads CSAKRQNSPLHF. The DNA of the CDR3 is TGCAGTGCTAAACGACAGAATTCACCCCTCCACTTT.

This clonotype appeared a few times. The chain combines TRBV7-9 with TRBJ1-5, with a weak D call TRBD1 (6 bases). CDR1 SEHNR and CDR2 FQNEAQ come from the germline V gene (reference sequence). Trimming shortened V by 1 base and J by 5 bases, and 12 bases separated the two germline ends. This CDR3 spans 15 amino acids. This chain's CDR3 is CASSLESGEDQPQHF. The CDR3 DNA sequence: TGTGCCAGCAGCTTAGAGTCAGGGGAGGATCAGCCCCAGCATTTT.

This clonotype was seen a few times. This sequence joins TRBV7-9 and TRBJ2-1; 7 bases fit TRBD1. Germline CDR1 is SEHNR and CDR2 is FQNEAQ (reference sequence). This CDR3 is 15 amino acids long. With V trimmed by 5 bases and J by 8 bases, 12 bases remained unmatched. The CDR3 loop reads CASSQTGLEFYEQFF. The CDR3 DNA sequence: TGTGCCAGCAGCCAGACAGGGCTTGAATTCTATGAGCAGTTCTTC.

This clonotype was observed a handful of times. The V call is TRBV6-5, the J call TRBJ2-7; D might be TRBD2 (6 bases). The ends were cut back, 3 bases at V and 2 bases at J, with 8 bases in the middle. This CDR3 comprises 13 residues. Germline lookup yields CDR1 MNHEY and CDR2 SVGAGI. The CDR3 DNA sequence: TGTGCCAGCAGTTATGGGGAGGCCTACGAGCAGTACTTC. It is translated as CASSYGEAYEQYF.

The table lists this clonotype with a few counts. V and J are TRBV6-1 and TRBJ2-7; perhaps TRBD2 as D (6 bases). V lost 1 base to trimming and J lost 0 bases, with 13 bases between them. Germline CDR1 and CDR2: MNHNS and SASEGT. The CDR3 length is 16 residues. CDR3 nucleotides: TGTGCCAGCAGTGAAGAGGAGGGCTCCGACTCCTACGAGCAGTACTTC. Its protein product is CASSEEEGSDSYEQYF.

In its sample, this clonotype was seen many times. V and J are TRBV7-8 and TRBJ1-1, with no clear D. CDR3 length: 14 residues. Germline V gene sequence: CDR1 SGHVS, CDR2 FQNEAQ. Trimming pared 4 bases from V and 4 bases from J, leaving 13 bases between. This chain's CDR3 is CASSSDPGLTEAFF. CDR3 in DNA: TGTGCCAGCAGCTCCGACCCCGGGCTCACTGAAGCTTTCTTT.

This chain joins TRBV6-2 or TRBV6-3 and TRBJ1-5; possibly TRBD1 for D (6 bases). Germline CDR1 MNHEY, CDR2 SVGEGT. The length of the CDR3 is 14 residues. V lost 2 bases and J lost 4, with 9 bases in between. The CDR3 DNA sequence: TGTGCCAGCAGTTACCTAGGGGGGAATCAGCCCCAGCATTTT. Protein product: CASSYLGGNQPQHF.

In its sample, this clonotype was seen many times. The V gene is TRBV27, the J gene TRBJ2-5; 10 bases map to TRBD2. Germline CDR1 reads MNHEY; CDR2 reads SMNVEV (reference sequence). The CDR3 totals 16 residues. J lost 1 base, V lost 6 bases, and 8 bases had no gene match. The DNA for the CDR3 is TGTGCCAGCAGCCCCCTTAGCGGGGGGCCCCAAGAGACCCAGTACTTC. The encoded protein is CASSPLSGGPQETQYF.

This clonotype was picked up many times. The chain is built from TRBV12-3 or TRBV12-4 and TRBJ2-1; TRBD2 agrees at 8 bases. V lost 4 bases and J lost 6; bases outside the gene matches: 5. This CDR3 region has 14 residues. CDR3 residues: CASSSGGGVNEQFF. CDR3 DNA sequence: TGTGCCAGCAGTTCCGGGGGGGGGGTCAATGAGCAGTTCTTC.

This clonotype was observed a few times. This rearrangement joins TRBV7-9 to TRBJ2-5; D is ambiguous. There are 13 residues in the CDR3. V lost 1 base and J 4 bases, leaving 7 bases between the germline ends. Germline-derived CDR1 and CDR2 are SEHNR and FQNEAQ (reference sequence). Here the CDR3 DNA reads TGTGCCAGCAGCTTAGTATATACAGAGACCCAGTACTTC. Translated, it gives CASSLVYTETQYF. Full variable domain (missing parts from reference TRBV7-9 and TRBJ2-5): DTGVSQNPRHKITKRGQNVTFRCDPISEHNRLYWYRQTLGQGPEFLTYFQNEAQLEKSRLLSDRFSAERPKGSFSTLEIQRTEQGDSAMYLCASSLVYTETQYFGPGTRLLVL.

This clonotype was seen many times. V and J are TRBV7-6 and TRBJ2-6; 9 nucleotides line up with TRBD1. Germline V lookup: CDR1 SGHVS, CDR2 FNYEAQ. This CDR3 spans 15 amino acids. With V trimmed by 3 bases and J by 9 bases, 6 bases remained unmatched. DNA for the CDR3: TGTGCCAGCAGCTTGAGGACAGGGGAAGACAACGTCCTGACTTTC. This sequence encodes CASSLRTGEDNVLTF.

This chain uses TRBV7-9 with TRBJ1-1; D might be TRBD1 (6 bases). Germline CDR1 reads SEHNR; CDR2 reads FQNEAQ (reference sequence). The CDR3 is 14 amino acids. The V end lost 7 bases, the J end lost 3 bases, and 15 bases lay between the germline ends. CDR3 amino acids: CASTVPGADTEAFF. CDR3 in DNA: TGTGCCAGCACCGTACCAGGGGCTGACACTGAAGCTTTCTTT.